This T cell receptor beta chain was recovered during a study of technical replicates of blood from several donors. Looked up from germline, CDR1 is MNHNY and CDR2 is SVGAGI (reference sequence). CDR3 length: 12 amino acids. V was pared by 11 bases and J by 2 bases, with 4 bases of the junction left unmatched. Assay used: immunoSEQ multiplex PCR; TCRdb lists only in-frame clones, some missing. The data hold 65,000 to 85,000 clones, with about 96% observed a single time. V and J are TRBV6-6 and TRBJ2-7; 9 bases fit TRBD1. Source material: T cells isolated from PBMCs. The source of this sequence is a human donor in good health. CDR3 DNA: TGTGCCGGGGGACAGGGACCCTACGAGCAGTACTTC. It yields the protein CAGGQGPYEQYF.